This T cell receptor (beta chain) derives from a study of CD8+CD57+ T cells in acquired aplastic anemia. Patients chosen for sequencing had shown CD8+CD57+ cell expansion by flow cytometry. The study sampled blood from patients who had received no therapy. Genomic DNA served as template for TCR beta VDJ and CDR3 profiling. TCRdb reprocessed the reads via MiXCR and lists one record per CDR3 protein. The table has under 350,000 distinct CDR3 sequences, 45% to 65% seen once. Germline values: CDR1 SGHNT, CDR2 YENEEA. V dropped 5 bases and J dropped 2 bases, with 13 bases sitting between them. The CDR3 has 15 residues.

This sequence joins TRBV11-3 and TRBJ2-1, with D possibly being TRBD1 (6 bases). Material: sorted CD4+, CD8+, or CD8+CD57+ T cells (not recorded which) from PBMCs. The TCR originated in a human donor with aplastic anemia. CDR3 loop: CASSPDSRTYNEQFF. In nucleotides, the CDR3 is TGTGCCAGCAGCCCGGACAGCCGTACCTACAATGAGCAGTTCTTC.